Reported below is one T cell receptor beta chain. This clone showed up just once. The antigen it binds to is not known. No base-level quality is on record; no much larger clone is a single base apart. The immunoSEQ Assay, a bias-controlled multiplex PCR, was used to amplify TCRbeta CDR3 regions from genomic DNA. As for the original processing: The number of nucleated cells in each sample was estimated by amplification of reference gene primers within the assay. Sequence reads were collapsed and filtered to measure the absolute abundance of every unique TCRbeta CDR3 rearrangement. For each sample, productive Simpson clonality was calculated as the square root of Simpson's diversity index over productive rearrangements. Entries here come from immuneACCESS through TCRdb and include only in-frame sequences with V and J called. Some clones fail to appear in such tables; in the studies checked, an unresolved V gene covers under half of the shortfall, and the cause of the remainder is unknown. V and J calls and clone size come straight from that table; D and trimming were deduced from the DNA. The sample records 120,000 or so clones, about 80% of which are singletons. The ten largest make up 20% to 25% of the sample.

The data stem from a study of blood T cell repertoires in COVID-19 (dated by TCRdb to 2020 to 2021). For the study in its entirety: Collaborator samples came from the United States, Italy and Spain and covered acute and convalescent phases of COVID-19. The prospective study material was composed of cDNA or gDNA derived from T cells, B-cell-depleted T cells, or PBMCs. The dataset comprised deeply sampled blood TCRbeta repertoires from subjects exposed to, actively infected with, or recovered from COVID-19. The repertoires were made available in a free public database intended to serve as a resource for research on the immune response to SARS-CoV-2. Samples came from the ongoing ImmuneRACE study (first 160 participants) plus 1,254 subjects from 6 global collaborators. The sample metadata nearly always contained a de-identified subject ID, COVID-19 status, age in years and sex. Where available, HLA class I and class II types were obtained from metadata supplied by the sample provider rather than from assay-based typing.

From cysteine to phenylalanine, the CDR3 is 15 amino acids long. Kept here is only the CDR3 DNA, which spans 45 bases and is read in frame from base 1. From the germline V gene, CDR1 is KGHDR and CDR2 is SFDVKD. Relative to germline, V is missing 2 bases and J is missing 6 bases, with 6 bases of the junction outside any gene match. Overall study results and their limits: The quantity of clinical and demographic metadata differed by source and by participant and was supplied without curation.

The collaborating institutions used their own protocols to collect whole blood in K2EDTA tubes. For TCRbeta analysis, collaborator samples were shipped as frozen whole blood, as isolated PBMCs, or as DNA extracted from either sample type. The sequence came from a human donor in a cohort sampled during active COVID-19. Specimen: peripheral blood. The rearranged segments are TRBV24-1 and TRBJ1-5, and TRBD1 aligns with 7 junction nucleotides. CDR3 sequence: CATSDSGGRGQPQHF. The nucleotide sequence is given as TGTGCCACCAGTGATTCAGGGGGTCGAGGTCAGCCCCAGCATTTT.